Listed below are T cell receptor beta chains from one sample, sequenced in a study of neoadjuvant anti-PD-1 for oral cavity cancer. TCRdb's table, derived via immunoSEQ multiplex PCR, lists solely in-frame clones and lacks some. This table has around 12,000 clones, approximately 66% appearing once. Sequencing used PBMCs, obtained before nivolumab (anti-PD-1) treatment. These receptors all stem from a person aged 40 to 85 with oral cavity squamous cell carcinoma. The CDR3 runs from the conserved cysteine through the conserved F or W. A D gene is named only where the DNA matches it firmly. Not all rows give a size; the values are once, few, many and, for expanded clones, a class.

v_gene,d_gene,j_gene,abundance,CDR3nt,CDR3aa
TRBV20-1,TRBD1,TRBJ1-1,.,TGCAGTGCTACCAGGGGGTTGGCTTTCTTT,CSATRGLAFF
TRBV6-5,TRBD1,TRBJ1-1,.,TGTGCCAGCAGTTACGAGGGGGCGCGGACTGAAGCTTTCTTT,CASSYEGARTEAFF
TRBV7-9,TRBD1,TRBJ2-7,.,TGTGCCAGCAGCTTGGGACAGGGCGCCTACGAGCAGTACTTC,CASSLGQGAYEQYF
TRBV6-5,.,TRBJ1-2,.,TGTGCCAGCAGTTACTCGGATAGGGCCCCTGGCTACACCTTC,CASSYSDRAPGYTF
TRBV2,.,TRBJ2-6,.,TGTGCCAGCAGGAGGGACGGCACTGGGGCCAACGTCCTGACTTTC,CASRRDGTGANVLTF
TRBV7-8,.,TRBJ2-5,.,TGTGCCAGCAGCCCGTTGTGGCGTCAGGGGCAGGAGGAGACCCAGTACTTC,CASSPLWRQGQEETQYF
TRBV10-2,.,TRBJ2-3,.,TGCGCCAGCGTGGATTCTCGCACAGATACGCAGTATTTT,CASVDSRTDTQYF
TRBV29-1,.,TRBJ2-1,.,TGCAGCGTTGCTGTAGGGAGCAGCGAGCAGTTCTTC,CSVAVGSSEQFF
TRBV2,.,TRBJ2-6,.,TGTGCCAGCAGGAACCACCTGGGCGAGGAAGGGGCCAACGTCCTGACTTTC,CASRNHLGEEGANVLTF
TRBV10-3,TRBD1,TRBJ1-5,.,TGTGCCATCAGCCTGGGACAGGGGAATCAGCCCCAGCATTTT,CAISLGQGNQPQHF
TRBV5-4,.,TRBJ1-3,.,TGTGCCAGCAGCTCCCCGACAGAAGGAAACACCATATATTTT,CASSSPTEGNTIYF
TRBV5-1,.,TRBJ2-1,.,TGCGCCAGCAGCTTGGCCAGGAATGAGCAGTTCTTC,CASSLARNEQFF
TRBV7-8,.,TRBJ1-2,.,TGTGCCAGCAGCCTCTCAGACAAAAACTATGGCTACACCTTC,CASSLSDKNYGYTF
TRBV6-1,TRBD1,TRBJ1-4,.,TGTGCCACCTGCTTTGGGACAGTAGTAGAAAAACTGTTTTTT,CATCFGTVVEKLFF
TRBV6-5,.,TRBJ1-1,few,TGTGCCAGCAGTCGACAGGCACTCCAGAACACTGAAGCTTTCTTT,CASSRQALQNTEAFF
TRBV5-1,.,TRBJ1-1,.,TGCGCCAGCAGCTTGGACGGGGCGCTGAACACTGAAGCTTTCTTT,CASSLDGALNTEAFF
TRBV5-3,.,TRBJ1-1,.,TGTGCCAGAAGCTTGGGGGATATCGCGCTTTTGAACACTGAAGCTTTCTTT,CARSLGDIALLNTEAFF
TRBV5-1,.,TRBJ2-3,.,TGCGCCAGCAGCTTGGGTAGCGCACGCACAGATACGCAGTATTTT,CASSLGSARTDTQYF
TRBV4-1,TRBD1,TRBJ1-1,few,TGCGCCAGCAGCCGTGGACAGGGTGTTGACACTGAAGCTTTCTTT,CASSRGQGVDTEAFF
TRBV11-2,TRBD1,TRBJ2-1,.,TGTGCCAGCAGCTTAGGGGCGCACAGGGGGCGAAATGAGCAGTTCTTC,CASSLGAHRGRNEQFF
TRBV5-1,.,TRBJ1-2,few,TGCGCCAGCAGCTTCGACGGATCCTATGGCTACACCTTC,CASSFDGSYGYTF
TRBV29-1,.,TRBJ2-5,.,TGCAGCGGGGGACCTCAGGGGTCCCAGTACTTC,CSGGPQGSQYF
TRBV9,.,TRBJ1-1,.,TGTGCCAGCAGCCCCCCGGGCCGATGGGGGACCACTGAAGCTTTCTTT,CASSPPGRWGTTEAFF
TRBV18,TRBD1,TRBJ1-1,.,TGTGCCAGCTCACCCGGACAGGGGAACACTGAAGCTTTCTTT,CASSPGQGNTEAFF
TRBV30,.,TRBJ1-2,.,TGTGCCTGGGAGCCCCGTTTACTCAGAGGGTATGGCTACACCTTC,CAWEPRLLRGYGYTF
TRBV5-1,.,TRBJ1-1,.,TGCGCCAGCAGCTTGGAGGTGAACACTGAAGCTTTCTTT,CASSLEVNTEAFF
TRBV5-1,.,TRBJ2-3,.,TGCGCCAGCAGCTTACAGCGGATTAGCACAGATACGCAGTATTTT,CASSLQRISTDTQYF
TRBV2,.,TRBJ1-5,.,TGTGCCAGCAGTGATCCGGGGCCCCAGCATTTT,CASSDPGPQHF
TRBV30,TRBD1,TRBJ1-5,few,TGTGCCTGGAGCCGACAGGGACAGCCCCAGCATTTT,CAWSRQGQPQHF
TRBV27,.,TRBJ1-5,once,TGTGCCAGCAGTGCCTCCCCGGGACGGAATAGCAATCAGCCCCAGCATTTT,CASSASPGRNSNQPQHF
TRBV6-1,.,TRBJ1-2,.,TGTGCCAGCAGTCCTCGGGGGAACTATGGCTACACCTTC,CASSPRGNYGYTF
TRBV10-3,TRBD2,TRBJ2-1,.,TGTGCCATCAGTTCTAGCGGGGCATACAATGAGCAGTTCTTC,CAISSSGAYNEQFF
TRBV10-3,.,TRBJ2-7,.,TGTGCCATCAGTGAGCCATCCTACGAGCAGTACTTC,CAISEPSYEQYF
TRBV29-1,TRBD2,TRBJ2-7,few,TGCAGCGTTTTGACTAGCGGGGGAAGGGGAGAGCAGTACTTC,CSVLTSGGRGEQYF
TRBV28,TRBD1,TRBJ1-1,.,TGTGCCAGCAGTGGGACGGGACAGGGATTCGAAGCTTTCTTT,CASSGTGQGFEAFF